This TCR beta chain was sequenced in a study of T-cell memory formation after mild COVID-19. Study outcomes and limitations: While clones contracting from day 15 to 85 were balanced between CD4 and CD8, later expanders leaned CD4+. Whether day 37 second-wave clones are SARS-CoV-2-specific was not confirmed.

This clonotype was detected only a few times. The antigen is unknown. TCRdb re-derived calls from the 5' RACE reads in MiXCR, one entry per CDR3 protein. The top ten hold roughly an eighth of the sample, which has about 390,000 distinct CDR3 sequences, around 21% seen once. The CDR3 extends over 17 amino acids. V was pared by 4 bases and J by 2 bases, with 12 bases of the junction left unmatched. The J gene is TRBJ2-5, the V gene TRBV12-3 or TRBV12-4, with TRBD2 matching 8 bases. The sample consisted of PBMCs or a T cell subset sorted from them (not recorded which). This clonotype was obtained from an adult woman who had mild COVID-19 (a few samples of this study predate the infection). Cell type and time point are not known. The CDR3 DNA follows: TGTGCCAGCAGTTGGCCGGGACTAGTCAGCCAACAAGAGACCCAGTACTTC. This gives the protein CASSWPGLVSQQETQYF.